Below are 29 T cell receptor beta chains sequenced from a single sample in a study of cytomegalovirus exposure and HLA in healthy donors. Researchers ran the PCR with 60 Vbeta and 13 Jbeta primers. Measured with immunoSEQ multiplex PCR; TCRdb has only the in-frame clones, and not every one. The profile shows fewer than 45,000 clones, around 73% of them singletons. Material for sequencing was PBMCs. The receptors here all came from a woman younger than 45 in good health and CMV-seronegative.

The CDR3 DNA reads as TGTGCCAGCAGCTTCGGAGGGGGCAAAGGCGGGAGGGGCGAGCAGTACTTC. Translating gives CASSFGGGKGGRGEQYF. The rearrangement joins TRBV5-4 to TRBJ2-7, with 9 bases aligning to TRBD2. V was pared by 2 bases and J by 6 bases, with 15 bases of the junction left unmatched. CDR3 length: 17 amino acids. CDR1 is SGHNT and CDR2 is YYREEE in the germline V gene (reference sequence).

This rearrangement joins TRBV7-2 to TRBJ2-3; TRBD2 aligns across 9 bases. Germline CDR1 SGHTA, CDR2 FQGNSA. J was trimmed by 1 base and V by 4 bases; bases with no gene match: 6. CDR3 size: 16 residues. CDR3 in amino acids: CASSWGTSLGTDTQYF. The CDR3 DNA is TGTGCCAGCAGCTGGGGGACTAGCCTTGGCACAGATACGCAGTATTTT.

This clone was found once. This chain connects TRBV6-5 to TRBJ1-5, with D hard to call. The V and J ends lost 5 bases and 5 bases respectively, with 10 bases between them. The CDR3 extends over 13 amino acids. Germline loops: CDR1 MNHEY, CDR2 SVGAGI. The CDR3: CASSTTTHQPQHF. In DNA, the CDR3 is TGTGCCAGCAGTACAACAACCCATCAGCCCCAGCATTTT.

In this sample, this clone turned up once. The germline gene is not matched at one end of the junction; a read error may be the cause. The DNA for the CDR3 is TGCGCCAGCAGTGATGTGGCAGACTCGGGTAAAGCTGTTTTC. Translation gives CASSDVADSGKAVF. V gene TRBV10-1 combines with J gene TRBJ2-7; no reliable D call. Germline CDR1 reads WNHNN; CDR2 reads SYGVQD (reference sequence). The CDR3 spans 14 residues.

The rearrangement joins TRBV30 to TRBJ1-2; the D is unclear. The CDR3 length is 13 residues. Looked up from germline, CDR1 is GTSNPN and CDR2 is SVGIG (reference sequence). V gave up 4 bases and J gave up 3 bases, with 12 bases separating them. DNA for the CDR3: TGTGCCTGGACAAAGAACCGGGACTATGGCTACACCTTC. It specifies CAWTKNRDYGYTF.

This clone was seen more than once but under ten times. The chain's CDR3 is CASSSGTGVEKLFF. The CDR3 DNA is TGTGCCAGCAGTTCCGGGACAGGGGTGGAAAAACTGTTTTTT. The rearrangement joins TRBV27 to TRBJ1-4, with TRBD1 matching over 10 bases. The CDR3 is made up of 14 amino acids. With V trimmed by 4 bases and J by 8 bases, 4 bases remained unmatched. Germline lookup yields CDR1 MNHEY and CDR2 SMNVEV (reference sequence).

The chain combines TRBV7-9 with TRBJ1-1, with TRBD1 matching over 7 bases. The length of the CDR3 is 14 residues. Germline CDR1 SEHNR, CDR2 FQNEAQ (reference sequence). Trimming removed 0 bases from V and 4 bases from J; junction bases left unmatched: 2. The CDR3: CASSLAGGITEAFF. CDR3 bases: TGTGCCAGCAGCTTAGCAGGGGGCATCACTGAAGCTTTCTTT.

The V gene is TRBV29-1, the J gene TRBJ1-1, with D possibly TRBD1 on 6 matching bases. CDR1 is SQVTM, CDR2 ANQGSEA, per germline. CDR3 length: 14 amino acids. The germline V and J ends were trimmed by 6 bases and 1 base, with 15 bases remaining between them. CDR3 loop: CSVETGLWNTEAFF. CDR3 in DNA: TGCAGCGTCGAAACAGGGCTGTGGAACACTGAAGCTTTCTTT.

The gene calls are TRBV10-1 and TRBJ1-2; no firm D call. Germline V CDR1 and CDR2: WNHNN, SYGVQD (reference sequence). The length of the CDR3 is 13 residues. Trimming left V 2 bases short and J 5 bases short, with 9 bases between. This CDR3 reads CASSEGQQYGYTF. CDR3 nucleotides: TGCGCCAGCAGTGAGGGGCAGCAATATGGCTACACCTTC.

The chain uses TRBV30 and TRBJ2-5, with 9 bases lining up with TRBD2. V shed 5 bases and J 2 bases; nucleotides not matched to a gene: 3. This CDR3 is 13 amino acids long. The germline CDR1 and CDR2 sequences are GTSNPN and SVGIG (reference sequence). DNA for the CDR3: TGTGCCTGGGCGGGACTAGCACAAGAGACCCAGTACTTC. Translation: CAWAGLAQETQYF.

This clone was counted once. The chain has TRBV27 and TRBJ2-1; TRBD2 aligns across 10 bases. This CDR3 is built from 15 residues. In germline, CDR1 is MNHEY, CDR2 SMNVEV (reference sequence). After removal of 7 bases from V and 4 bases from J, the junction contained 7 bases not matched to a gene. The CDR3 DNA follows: TGTGCCAGCACCCCGGGACTAGCGTCATACAATGAGCAGTTCTTC. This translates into CASTPGLASYNEQFF.

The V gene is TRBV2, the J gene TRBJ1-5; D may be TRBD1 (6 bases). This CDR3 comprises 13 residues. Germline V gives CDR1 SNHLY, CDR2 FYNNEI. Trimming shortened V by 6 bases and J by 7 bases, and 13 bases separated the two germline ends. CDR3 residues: CASSRGGGQPQHF. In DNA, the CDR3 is TGTGCCAGCAGCAGGGGCGGGGGGCAGCCCCAGCATTTT.

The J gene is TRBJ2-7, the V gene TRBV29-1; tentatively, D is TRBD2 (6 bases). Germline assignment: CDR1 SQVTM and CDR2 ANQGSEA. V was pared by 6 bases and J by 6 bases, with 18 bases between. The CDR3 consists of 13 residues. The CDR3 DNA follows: TGCAGCGTCCCCGCCGTCTTTAGCGGCGAGCAGTACTTC. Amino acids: CSVPAVFSGEQYF.

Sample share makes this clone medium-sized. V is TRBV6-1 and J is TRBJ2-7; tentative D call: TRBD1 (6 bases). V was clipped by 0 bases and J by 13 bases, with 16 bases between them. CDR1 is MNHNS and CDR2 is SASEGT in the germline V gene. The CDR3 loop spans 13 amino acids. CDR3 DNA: TGTGCCAGCAGTGAAGCGGAACAGGGCCTACTCTACTTC. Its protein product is CASSEAEQGLLYF.

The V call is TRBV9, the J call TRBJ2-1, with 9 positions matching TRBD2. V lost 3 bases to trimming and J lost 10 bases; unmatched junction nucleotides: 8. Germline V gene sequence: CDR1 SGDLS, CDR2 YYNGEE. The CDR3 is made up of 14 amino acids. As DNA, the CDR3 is TGTGCCAGCAGCGCTTTGGGCGGGAGGGCCGAGCAGTTCTTC. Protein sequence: CASSALGGRAEQFF.

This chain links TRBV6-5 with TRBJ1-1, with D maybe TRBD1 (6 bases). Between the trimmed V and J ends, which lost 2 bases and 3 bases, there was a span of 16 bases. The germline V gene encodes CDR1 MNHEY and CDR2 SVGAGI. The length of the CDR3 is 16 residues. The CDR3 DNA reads TGTGCCAGCAGTTACGGGGGCCGGGGCACGGACACTGAAGCTTTCTTT. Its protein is CASSYGGRGTDTEAFF.

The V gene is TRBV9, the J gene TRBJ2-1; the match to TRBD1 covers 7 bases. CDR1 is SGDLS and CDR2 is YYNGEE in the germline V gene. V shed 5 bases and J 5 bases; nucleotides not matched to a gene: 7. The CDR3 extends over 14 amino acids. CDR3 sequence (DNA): TGTGCCAGCAGTGGATATACAGGGGACAATGAGCAGTTCTTC. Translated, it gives CASSGYTGDNEQFF.

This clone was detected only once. Here the CDR3 reads CASSPRTGGNSPLHF. CDR3 DNA: TGCGCCAGCAGCCCCCGCACAGGGGGTAATTCACCCCTCCACTTT. The chain carries TRBV5-1 and TRBJ1-6, with 8 bases identical to TRBD1. V shed 4 bases and J 6 bases; nucleotides not matched to a gene: 6. CDR3 length: 15 residues. Germline V lookup: CDR1 SGHRS, CDR2 YFSETQ.

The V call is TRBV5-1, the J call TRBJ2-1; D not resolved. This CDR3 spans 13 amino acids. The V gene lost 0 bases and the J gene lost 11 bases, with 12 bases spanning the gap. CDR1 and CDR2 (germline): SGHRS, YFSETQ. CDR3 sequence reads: CASSLEMADQQFF. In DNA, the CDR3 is TGCGCCAGCAGCTTGGAAATGGCGGATCAGCAGTTCTTC.

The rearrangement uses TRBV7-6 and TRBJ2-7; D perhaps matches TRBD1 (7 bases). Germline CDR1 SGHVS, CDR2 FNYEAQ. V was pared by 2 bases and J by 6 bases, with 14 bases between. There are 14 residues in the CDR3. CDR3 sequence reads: CASSLPRGAGEQYF. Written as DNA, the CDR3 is TGTGCCAGCAGCTTACCCAGGGGGGCCGGCGAGCAGTACTTC.

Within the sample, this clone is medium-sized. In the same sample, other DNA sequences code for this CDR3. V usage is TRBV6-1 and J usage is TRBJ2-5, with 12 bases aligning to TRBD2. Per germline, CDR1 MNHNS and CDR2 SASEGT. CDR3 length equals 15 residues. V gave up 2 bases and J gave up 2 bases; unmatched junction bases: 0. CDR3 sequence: CASSELAGGQETQYF. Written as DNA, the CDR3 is TGTGCCAGCAGTGAACTAGCGGGGGGGCAAGAGACCCAGTACTTC.

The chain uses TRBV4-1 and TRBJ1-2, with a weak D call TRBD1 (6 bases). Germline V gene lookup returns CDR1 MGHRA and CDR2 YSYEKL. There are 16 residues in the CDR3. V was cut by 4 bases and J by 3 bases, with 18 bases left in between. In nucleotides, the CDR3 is TGCGCCAGCAGCCCTTCCGAGGACAGAGTAGACTATGGCTACACCTTC. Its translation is CASSPSEDRVDYGYTF.

CDR3 region: CASSVTGFGDTEAFF. In DNA, the CDR3 is TGTGCCAGCAGTGTTACAGGGTTTGGGGACACTGAAGCTTTCTTT. The chain has TRBV28 and TRBJ1-1; the D gene is possibly TRBD1 (6 bases). Trimming took 5 bases from V and 3 from J, leaving 16 bases between them. The CDR3 loop spans 15 amino acids. CDR1 and CDR2 (germline): MDHEN, SYDVKM.

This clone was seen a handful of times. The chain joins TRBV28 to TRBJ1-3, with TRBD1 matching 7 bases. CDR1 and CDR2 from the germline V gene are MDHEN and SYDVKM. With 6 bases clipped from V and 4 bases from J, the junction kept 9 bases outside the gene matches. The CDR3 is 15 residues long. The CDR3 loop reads CASRSSTGYGNTIYF. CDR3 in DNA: TGTGCCAGCAGATCTTCGACAGGGTACGGAAACACCATATATTTT.

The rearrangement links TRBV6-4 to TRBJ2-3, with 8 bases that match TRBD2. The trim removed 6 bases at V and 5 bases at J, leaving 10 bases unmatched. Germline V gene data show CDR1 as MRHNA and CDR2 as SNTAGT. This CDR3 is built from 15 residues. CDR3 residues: CASSDSYGREDTQYF. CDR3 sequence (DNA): TGTGCCAGCAGCGACAGTTACGGGAGGGAAGATACGCAGTATTTT.

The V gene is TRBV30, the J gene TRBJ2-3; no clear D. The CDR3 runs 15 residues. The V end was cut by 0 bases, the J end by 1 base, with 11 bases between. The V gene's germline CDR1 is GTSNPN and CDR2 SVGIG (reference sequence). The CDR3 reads CAWSVVLGGTDTQYF. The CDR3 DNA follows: TGTGCCTGGAGTGTCGTATTAGGAGGCACAGATACGCAGTATTTT.

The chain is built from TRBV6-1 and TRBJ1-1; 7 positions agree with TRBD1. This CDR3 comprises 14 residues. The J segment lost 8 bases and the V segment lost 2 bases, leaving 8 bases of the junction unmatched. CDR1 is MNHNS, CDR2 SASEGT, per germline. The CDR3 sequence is CASSERRAGGEAFF. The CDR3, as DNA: TGTGCCAGCAGTGAAAGGCGGGCAGGGGGAGAAGCTTTCTTT.

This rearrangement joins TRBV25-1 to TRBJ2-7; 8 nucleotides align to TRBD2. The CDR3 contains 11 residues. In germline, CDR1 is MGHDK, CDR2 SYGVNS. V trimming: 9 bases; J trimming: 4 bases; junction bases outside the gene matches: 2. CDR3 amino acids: CARRGDYEQYF. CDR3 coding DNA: TGTGCCAGGCGGGGGGATTACGAGCAGTACTTC.

In DNA, the CDR3 is TGTGCCAGCAGCCCGAACCGGGGGACAGGGTGGGAGGATGAAAAACTGTTTTTT. Amino acid sequence: CASSPNRGTGWEDEKLFF. V and J are TRBV28 and TRBJ1-4, with 9 bases matching TRBD1. J gave up 6 bases and V 6 bases, and 17 bases lay outside the gene matches. This CDR3 is built from 18 residues. Germline V gives CDR1 MDHEN, CDR2 SYDVKM. The full variable domain, completed using reference TRBV28 and TRBJ1-4, is DVKVTQSSRYLVKRTGEKVFLECVQDMDHENMFWYRQDPGLGLRLIYFSYDVKMKEKGDIPEGYSVSREKKERFSLILESASTNQTSMYLCASSPNRGTGWEDEKLFFGSGTQLSVL.